This is a list of T cell receptor beta chains from one sample in a study of cytomegalovirus exposure and HLA in healthy donors. Measured with immunoSEQ multiplex PCR; TCRdb has only the in-frame clones, and not every one. The repertoire includes 75,000 to 80,000 clones, less than 85% of them detected once, and 1.1% sits in the top ten. The material sequenced was PBMCs. These receptors all come from a male donor in good health and CMV-seronegative. Both conserved end residues are part of each CDR3. A D gene is named only where the DNA matches it firmly. Size tells how often a clone was seen (once, few, many) or the class of an expanded clone, and some rows leave it out.

d_gene	v_gene	abundance	j_gene	CDR3aa	CDR3nt
-	TRBV28	-	TRBJ1-5	CASSGGHSNQPQHF	TGTGCCAGCAGTGGGGGCCATAGCAATCAGCCCCAGCATTTT
-	TRBV6-5	-	TRBJ1-1	CASSEHVDTEAFF	TGTGCCAGCAGTGAACATGTGGACACTGAAGCTTTCTTT
TRBD2	TRBV5-1	once	TRBJ2-2	CASSFFPGEGSGELFF	TGCGCCAGCAGCTTCTTCCCCGGGGAGGGCTCCGGGGAGCTGTTTTTT
-	TRBV28	once	TRBJ2-5	CASRPRPEPQETQYF	TGTGCCAGCAGACCGAGGCCGGAACCGCAAGAGACCCAGTACTTC
TRBD1	TRBV5-1	-	TRBJ2-2	CASSRRDRGSLGELFF	TGCGCCAGCAGCCGTCGGGACAGAGGGTCTCTCGGGGAGCTGTTTTTT
-	TRBV15	-	TRBJ2-3	CATSRDGRGSTDTQYF	TGTGCCACCAGCAGAGATGGTCGCGGGAGCACAGATACGCAGTATTTT
TRBD1	TRBV11-3	-	TRBJ1-4	CASSSQGQALNEKLFF	TGTGCCAGCAGCTCCCAAGGACAGGCACTTAATGAAAAACTGTTTTTT
TRBD1	TRBV5-4	-	TRBJ1-2	CASSNPSQQGLYGYTF	TGTGCCAGCAGCAATCCTTCACAACAGGGGCTCTATGGCTACACCTTC
TRBD1	TRBV5-1	-	TRBJ1-4	CASSGGQNEKLFF	TGCGCCAGCAGCGGGGGACAGAATGAAAAACTGTTTTTT
TRBD2	TRBV5-1	-	TRBJ2-2	CASASLAGVSTGELFF	TGCGCCAGCGCCTCACTAGCGGGAGTAAGCACCGGGGAGCTGTTTTTT
-	TRBV18	-	TRBJ2-2	CASSPRTEGGELFF	TGTGCCAGCTCACCGAGGACGGAGGGCGGGGAGCTGTTTTTT
-	TRBV5-4	-	TRBJ1-1	CASSLPGTLTEAFF	TGTGCCAGCAGCTTGCCAGGGACACTAACTGAAGCTTTCTTT
TRBD1	TRBV2	-	TRBJ1-5	CASSESWGQGADSNQPQHF	TGTGCCAGCAGTGAGTCTTGGGGACAGGGGGCGGATAGCAATCAGCCCCAGCATTTT
-	TRBV5-1	-	TRBJ2-7	CASSLATGSYEQYF	TGCGCCAGCAGCTTGGCCACCGGCTCCTACGAGCAGTACTTC
TRBD1	TRBV11-3	few	TRBJ2-5	CASSLGYRQGGETQYF	TGTGCCAGCAGCTTAGGGTACCGACAGGGGGGAGAGACCCAGTACTTC
TRBD1	TRBV5-6	-	TRBJ2-7	CASSLGTGGPYEQYF	TGTGCCAGCAGCTTGGGGACAGGGGGCCCCTACGAGCAGTACTTC
TRBD2	TRBV5-4	once	TRBJ2-7	CARASGRDGILYEQYF	TGTGCCAGAGCTAGCGGGAGAGACGGGATTCTCTACGAGCAGTACTTC
TRBD2	TRBV5-1	-	TRBJ2-5	CASSLDRPAGGPHQETQYF	TGCGCCAGCAGCTTGGATCGTCCAGCGGGGGGGCCTCACCAAGAGACCCAGTACTTC
-	TRBV30	-	TRBJ2-7	CAWSLASRHEQYF	TGTGCCTGGAGTCTAGCGAGTCGACACGAGCAGTACTTC
TRBD1	TRBV9	-	TRBJ1-2	CASSLTNTRDSRYGYTF	TGTGCCAGCAGCCTCACCAACACCAGGGACAGCCGCTATGGCTACACCTTC
-	TRBV19	-	TRBJ2-7	CASSIGGRYYEQYF	TGTGCCAGTAGTATAGGTGGGAGATACTACGAGCAGTACTTC
-	TRBV7-9	-	TRBJ2-3	CASSLDSYTQYF	TGTGCCAGCAGCCTAGACTCCTATACGCAGTATTTT
TRBD1	TRBV6-1	few	TRBJ1-1	CASRTGTANTEAFF	TGTGCCAGCAGGACCGGGACAGCGAACACTGAAGCTTTCTTT